This T cell receptor beta chain was documented in a study of patients and donors after allogeneic stem cell transplantation. At least ten counts were recorded for this clonotype. CDR1 and CDR2 (germline): SGHDT, YYEEEE. The CDR3 runs to 17 residues. Trimming took 4 bases from V and 0 from J; bases not matched to a gene: 9. One entry per CDR3 protein, called by TCRdb with MiXCR from the RT-PCR reads. The sample has some 230,000 distinct CDR3 sequences, 13% to 15% seen once. The clonotype originates from a human donor who was either an allogeneic HSCT recipient or a stem cell or donor lymphocyte infusion donor (not recorded which). It is not recorded whose cells these are; they may come from a transplant donor. The sample comprised blood, either unsorted or a sorted T cell fraction (not recorded which). The chain uses TRBV5-6 and TRBJ2-3; 9 bases agree with TRBD2. Written as DNA, the CDR3 is TGTGCCAGCAGCAACGGGGGCGGGGGGGCCAGCACAGATACGCAGTATTTT. Translated, it gives CASSNGGGGASTDTQYF.